The clone carrying this T cell receptor beta chain showed up just a few times. This sample stems from a study of identical twins. Via MiXCR, TCRdb re-called the 5' RACE reads, giving one row per CDR3 protein. The repertoire holds 550,000 to 700,000 distinct CDR3 sequences, with 21% as singletons. The CDR3 contains 13 residues. The V end lost 6 bases, the J end lost 6 bases, and 13 bases lay between the germline ends. The data also belong to a second study, concerning T cells expressing NK-cell markers.

This sequence joins TRBV12-3 or TRBV12-4 and TRBJ2-3; D unclear. Sequences were obtained from PBMCs. This sequence originates from a woman between 18 and 29 years old in good health. The DNA for the CDR3 is TGTGCCAGCAGCGTAGCTTTTGTTGATACGCAGTATTTT. It encodes CASSVAFVDTQYF.